This T cell receptor (beta chain) was identified during a study of CD8+ T cells in alopecia areata. Points from the study as a whole: Patients shared TCRs less clearly than mice did, possibly for HLA-related reasons.

The sample holds one count of this clone. Antigen: not known. Extraction and reverse transcription of RNA yielded cDNA as the sequencing template. Assay: immunoSEQ multiplex PCR; the TCRdb copy retains only in-frame clones and omits some. The table records approximately 150,000 clones, around 62% of them present only once. This CDR3 contains 16 residues. From germline, CDR1 is SQVTM and CDR2 ANQGSEA. Trimming pared 0 bases from V and 0 bases from J, leaving 15 bases between. The V call is TRBV29-1, the J call TRBJ2-7; no clear D. The TCR comes from a human donor in good health. The material sequenced was CD8+ T cells sorted from blood. DNA of the CDR3: TGCAGCGTTGAAGACCCCGTTTCAGGTTACTCCTACGAGCAGTACTTC. This codes for CSVEDPVSGYSYEQYF.